Below, 15 T cell receptor beta chains from the same sample are listed, as sequenced in a study of cytomegalovirus exposure and HLA in healthy donors. The PCR ran on 60 Vbeta and 13 Jbeta primers. Profiled with immunoSEQ multiplex PCR; TCRdb holds only in-frame clones, not every one. The table has roughly 250,000 clones, 80% seen once. The sequencing sample was made of PBMCs. The receptors shown here come from a girl aged 2 to 9 in good health and CMV-seronegative.

The chain uses TRBV19 and TRBJ2-2; 7 nucleotides line up with TRBD2. This CDR3 spans 15 amino acids. Unmatched junction bases numbered 6, after V lost 1 base and J lost 7 bases. Germline lookup yields CDR1 LNHDA and CDR2 SQIVND (reference sequence). CDR3: CASSIGGLRFGELFF. The CDR3 DNA follows: TGTGCCAGTAGTATAGGGGGACTAAGGTTCGGGGAGCTGTTTTTT.

V usage is TRBV27 and J usage is TRBJ1-6; perhaps TRBD1 as D (6 bases). The germline V gene has CDR1 MNHEY and CDR2 SMNVEV (reference sequence). The CDR3 covers 16 residues. V dropped 6 bases and J dropped 2 bases, with 14 bases sitting between them. The CDR3 DNA reads TGTGCCAGCAGCCCTAGGGGGTACCCCTATAATTCACCCCTCCACTTT. It is translated as CASSPRGYPYNSPLHF.

The chain employs TRBV23-1 and TRBJ1-1; tentatively, D is TRBD1 (6 bases). TRBV23-1 is assigned to the ORF class and has an uncertain function. V lost 7 bases, J lost 4 bases, and 16 bases lay in between. The CDR3 runs to 14 residues. The CDR3 spells CASITATGLTEAFF. CDR3 DNA: TGCGCCAGCATAACCGCAACAGGGCTCACTGAAGCTTTCTTT.

This chain links TRBV7-9 with TRBJ1-6; D might be TRBD1 (5 bases). The V gene lost 5 bases and the J gene lost 7 bases, with 15 bases spanning the gap. In germline, CDR1 is SEHNR, CDR2 FQNEAQ (reference sequence). There are 15 residues in the CDR3. The CDR3 nucleotides read TGTGCCAGCAGCAAAACGCAGGGAACCAATTCACCCCTCCACTTT. This sequence encodes CASSKTQGTNSPLHF.

This clone was counted a few times. The chain links TRBV6-5 to TRBJ2-7; the D is unclear. From germline, CDR1 is MNHEY and CDR2 SVGAGI. The CDR3 covers 15 residues. V shed 7 bases and J shed 5 bases, with 21 bases lying between them. The CDR3: CASTPRGPRVDEQYF. The CDR3 DNA sequence: TGTGCCAGCACTCCGCGAGGCCCCAGAGTTGACGAGCAGTACTTC.

V usage is TRBV7-2 and J usage is TRBJ1-5; D is unresolved. CDR3 length: 19 residues. Germline loops: CDR1 SGHTA, CDR2 FQGNSA. Between the trimmed V and J ends, which lost 4 bases and 2 bases, there was a span of 24 bases. CDR3 DNA sequence: TGTGCCAGCAGCTCCGGCGGTGGGAGATACGGCTCAGGCAATCAGCCCCAGCATTTT. As protein: CASSSGGGRYGSGNQPQHF.

The chain combines TRBV6-1 with TRBJ2-5, with TRBD2 identical over 11 bases. V lost 4 bases, J lost 2 bases, and 9 bases stayed unmatched. The CDR3 runs to 17 residues. In germline, CDR1 is MNHNS, CDR2 SASEGT. CDR3 sequence: CASSVRLAGLSQETQYF. CDR3 nucleotide sequence: TGTGCCAGCAGTGTACGACTAGCGGGGCTGTCTCAAGAGACCCAGTACTTC.

The V call is TRBV19, the J call TRBJ1-1; 7 bases line up with TRBD1. This CDR3 contains 15 residues. Germline CDR1 is LNHDA and CDR2 is SQIVND (reference sequence). After removal of 6 bases from V and 0 bases from J, the junction contained 7 bases not matched to a gene. CDR3 amino acids: CASRTQGVLNTEAFF. The CDR3 region has the DNA TGTGCCAGTAGGACCCAGGGGGTTTTGAACACTGAAGCTTTCTTT.

This clone was observed once. The CDR3 nucleotides read TGTGCCAGCAGCTTTTACGGAGCGAACACCGGGGAGCTGTTTTTT. It codes for CASSFYGANTGELFF. The rearrangement joins TRBV11-2 to TRBJ2-2, with D uncertain. Trimming took 3 bases from V and 0 from J, leaving 8 bases between them. The CDR3 spans 15 residues. CDR1 and CDR2 (germline): SGHAT, FQNNGV.

This clone has a single count. The chain carries TRBV6-6 and TRBJ1-2; D uncertain. Germline loops: CDR1 MNHNY, CDR2 SVGAGI (reference sequence). V dropped 2 bases and J dropped 8 bases, with 21 bases sitting between them. CDR3 size: 16 residues. The CDR3 sequence: CASSYVSRGRVDGYTF. The CDR3 DNA reads TGTGCCAGCAGTTACGTATCTCGGGGTAGGGTAGACGGCTACACCTTC.

V usage is TRBV7-8 and J usage is TRBJ1-4; D not certain. The V gene's germline CDR1 is SGHVS and CDR2 FQNEAQ. The CDR3 spans 19 residues. Trimming took off 2 bases at V and 5 bases at J, with 24 bases between the two ends. CDR3 region: CASSLYRGYWPILNEKLFF. CDR3 coding DNA: TGTGCCAGCAGCTTATATCGGGGTTACTGGCCCATTCTGAATGAAAAACTGTTTTTT.

The J gene is TRBJ1-2, the V gene TRBV6-5; TRBD1 matches at 7 bases. Per the germline V gene, CDR1 is MNHEY and CDR2 is SVGAGI. The CDR3 runs 15 residues. The junction had 13 bases not matched to a gene; V was cut back by 6 bases and J by 6 bases. For the CDR3, the DNA is TGTGCCAGCAGACCCTCAGGGGGGATTACGGATGGCTACACCTTC. Translation: CASRPSGGITDGYTF.

This chain links TRBV4-1 with TRBJ2-7; 12 nucleotides agree with TRBD2. Germline V CDR1 and CDR2: MGHRA, YSYEKL. This CDR3 is 17 amino acids long. V dropped 0 bases and J dropped 3; count of bases not matched to a gene: 6. The CDR3 is CASSQDGGLAGRYEQYF. The CDR3, as DNA: TGCGCCAGCAGCCAAGATGGGGGACTAGCGGGCCGCTACGAGCAGTACTTC.

The CDR3 bases are TGTGCCACGGGACTAGCGAGACCCCGCTCCTACGAGCAGTACTTC. Protein: CATGLARPRSYEQYF. This chain links TRBV19 with TRBJ2-7, with TRBD2 identical over 10 bases. V lost 10 bases and J lost 0; bases outside the gene matches: 9. The CDR3 contains 15 residues. Germline values: CDR1 LNHDA, CDR2 SQIVND (reference sequence).

The V and J genes are TRBV5-1 and TRBJ1-2; D is unclear. The germline V gene encodes CDR1 SGHRS and CDR2 YFSETQ. The CDR3 sequence is 12 residues long. The ends were cut back, 9 bases at V and 2 bases at J, with 11 bases in the middle. CDR3 DNA: TGCGCCACCCGAGGAGGGAACTATGGCTACACCTTC. Encoded protein: CATRGGNYGYTF.